The 10 T cell receptor beta chains reported below all come from one sample, sequenced in a study of blood T cell repertoires in COVID-19. Generated by immunoSEQ multiplex PCR, the TCRdb table keeps only in-frame clones and is missing some. The sample gives about 65,000 clones, approximately 95% of which show up once; about 2.6% is in the top ten. Sequenced: peripheral blood. These receptors came from a man aged 65 to 79 with active COVID-19.

The V gene is TRBV19, the J gene TRBJ2-1, with D uncertain. This CDR3 spans 17 amino acids. Trimming stripped 3 bases from V and 2 bases from J, with 17 bases between. Germline V gives CDR1 LNHDA, CDR2 SQIVND (reference sequence). CDR3 residues: CASSISTATIAYNEQFF. CDR3 coding DNA: TGTGCCAGTAGTATCTCAACAGCCACAATCGCCTACAATGAGCAGTTCTTC.

V is TRBV7-9 and J is TRBJ2-5, with D tentatively TRBD1 (6 bases). Trimming stripped 8 bases from V and 1 base from J, with 11 bases between. The CDR3 is made up of 13 amino acids. The V gene's germline CDR1 is SEHNR and CDR2 FQNEAQ (reference sequence). The CDR3 nucleotides are TGTGCCAGCGCCCAGGGGTCCCAAGAGACCCAGTACTTC. This sequence encodes CASAQGSQETQYF.

The chain links TRBV7-2 to TRBJ2-7, with a possible D match to TRBD1 (6 bases). V was shortened by 5 bases and J by 4 bases, with 21 bases between the two germline ends. CDR1 and CDR2 from the germline V gene are SGHTA and FQGNSA. The CDR3 runs 16 residues. CDR3 DNA: TGTGCCAGCAGCCTAGACACAGGGATGCCAAAATACGAGCAGTACTTC. Protein product: CASSLDTGMPKYEQYF.

The rearrangement links TRBV5-4 to TRBJ1-6; D is unclear. CDR1 is SGHNT, CDR2 YYREEE, per germline (reference sequence). The CDR3 loop spans 13 amino acids. Trimming cost V 0 bases and J 10 bases, with 8 bases left between them. The CDR3 nucleotides are TGTGCCAGCAGCTTGGAAGCCGGGTCACCCCTCCACTTT. This encodes CASSLEAGSPLHF.

The chain carries TRBV6-5 and TRBJ2-1; 11 bases align to TRBD2. V trimming: 3 bases; J trimming: 7 bases; junction bases outside the gene matches: 5. CDR1 and CDR2 from the germline V gene are MNHEY and SVGAGI. The CDR3 extends over 15 amino acids. CDR3 sequence (DNA): TGTGCCAGCAGTTATAGCGGGGGGGCTAGGAATGAGCAGTTCTTC. This translates into CASSYSGGARNEQFF.

This sequence joins TRBV19 and TRBJ2-1; 8 bases are shared with TRBD2. Germline V gene data show CDR1 as LNHDA and CDR2 as SQIVND (reference sequence). After removal of 6 bases from V and 7 bases from J, the junction contained 14 bases not matched to a gene. The CDR3 is 16 residues long. DNA of the CDR3: TGTGCCAGTAGCTCACCCCTAGCGGGCGGATTAAATGAGCAGTTCTTC. It yields the protein CASSSPLAGGLNEQFF.

In DNA form, the CDR3 reads TGTGCCAGCAGCATAGGACAGACCCAGGGAAATACGCAGTATTTT. Protein sequence: CASSIGQTQGNTQYF. The J gene is TRBJ2-3, the V gene TRBV5-4, with D maybe TRBD1 (6 bases). The CDR3 runs 15 residues. Germline V gene data show CDR1 as SGHNT and CDR2 as YYREEE (reference sequence). V was shortened by 4 bases and J by 7 bases, with 19 bases between the two germline ends. Together with reference TRBV5-4 and TRBJ2-3, the CDR3 gives the full variable domain: ETGVTQSPTHLIKTRGQQVTLRCSSQSGHNTVSWYQQALGQGPQFIFQYYREEENGRGNFPPRFSGLQFPNYSSELNVNALELDDSALYLCASSIGQTQGNTQYFGPGTRLTVL.

The chain has TRBV5-4 and TRBJ2-5; a possible D gene is TRBD2 (5 bases). Germline V CDR1 and CDR2: SGHNT, YYREEE (reference sequence). The germline V and J ends were trimmed by 2 bases and 9 bases, with 14 bases remaining between them. CDR3 length: 13 amino acids. Here the CDR3 reads CASSFLFNGAQYF. The CDR3, as DNA: TGTGCCAGCAGCTTCCTCTTTAACGGGGCCCAGTACTTC. Variable domain in full (rest from reference TRBV5-4 and TRBJ2-5): ETGVTQSPTHLIKTRGQQVTLRCSSQSGHNTVSWYQQALGQGPQFIFQYYREEENGRGNFPPRFSGLQFPNYSSELNVNALELDDSALYLCASSFLFNGAQYFGPGTRLLVL.

The chain is built from TRBV6-5 and TRBJ2-1; TRBD1 agrees at 8 bases. The CDR3 totals 15 residues. Germline CDR1 is MNHEY and CDR2 is SVGAGI. Unmatched junction bases numbered 0, after V lost 2 bases and J lost 0 bases. CDR3 coding DNA: TGTGCCAGCAGTTACGACAGGGGCTCCTACAATGAGCAGTTCTTC. Translated: CASSYDRGSYNEQFF.

This clone is a singleton in its sample. V and J are TRBV13 and TRBJ1-1; maybe TRBD1 (6 bases). Deletions cut 5 bases from V and 3 bases from J, with 22 bases between. Germline-derived CDR1 and CDR2 are PRHDT and FYEKMQ (reference sequence). This CDR3 has 17 residues. The CDR3 spells CASSQSPSGGRDTEAFF. The DNA of the CDR3 is TGTGCCAGCAGCCAAAGTCCATCGGGGGGCCGGGACACTGAAGCTTTCTTT.